This entry concerns a single T cell receptor (beta chain). The antigen is undetermined. These data come from a study of T cell responses to AZD1222 COVID-19 vaccine. Study-wide context: Combined were second doses at about 4 or about 12 weeks. General study results and limits: Spike-specific TCRs gained breadth and depth after people received two AZD1222 doses. Clonal diversity may have been underestimated in mostly white British donors. Repertoire sampling happened only post peak T cell response.

Germline CDR1 is GTSNPN and CDR2 is SVGIG (reference sequence). The CDR3 has 14 amino acids. The V gene lost 3 bases and the J gene lost 7 bases, with 16 bases spanning the gap. The data were produced by immunoSEQ multiplex PCR, yet TCRdb's version contains in-frame clones alone and is incomplete. The data contain about 130,000 clones, roughly 84% of them singletons. Here the sequenced sample was peripheral blood, taken on day 0 of AZD1222 vaccination. This sequence originates from an adult in good health. The chain employs TRBV30 and TRBJ1-5; possible D gene TRBD1, 6 bases. The CDR3 here is CAWRPQGFLQPQHF. CDR3 bases: TGTGCCTGGAGGCCACAGGGTTTTCTCCAGCCCCAGCATTTT.